This TCR beta chain is drawn from a study of OX40 agonist ivuxolimab in advanced cancers. Across the study: Ivuxolimab, an agonistic anti-OX40 (CD134) antibody, was given to patients. Study conclusions and caveats: Which antigen the expanded peripheral T cells recognized is unknown. Dosing at 0.1 to 3.0 mg/kg was accompanied by clonal expansion of CD4+ and CD8+ blood T cells by week 6.

The table came from immunoSEQ multiplex PCR; TCRdb's copy has only in-frame clones and leaves some out. The sample lists roughly 65,000 clones; 88% were seen once. CDR3 length: 14 amino acids. Germline trimming cut 6 bases from V and 2 bases from J; bases unmatched to any gene: 6. Germline CDR1 is SNHLY and CDR2 is FYNNEI. Remarks on this clone: Its antigen is currently unknown.

This chain links TRBV2 with TRBJ1-1, with TRBD1 identical over 7 bases. The source was CD4+ or CD8+ T cells sorted from blood, collected in a trial of the OX40 agonist ivuxolimab. This receptor was identified in an adult with an advanced solid tumor such as melanoma, head and neck, liver or kidney cancer. The CDR3 coding sequence is TGTGCCAGCAGATCACAGGGGCCTAACACTGAAGCTTTCTTT. Encoded protein: CASRSQGPNTEAFF.